This record covers a single T cell receptor beta chain. The antigen remains undetermined. These data belong to a study of cytomegalovirus exposure and HLA in healthy donors. Findings and caveats of the study: TCR beta sequences reportedly predicted most subjects' HLA-A and HLA-B alleles accurately. An analysis was carried out later, and it reportedly showed fewer N-insertions in an Asian-associated ancestry cluster than the approximately 710-donor mean. Altogether, some 170 TCR beta chains were recorded as cytomegalovirus-associated. V- and J-gene trimming of TCR beta was linked (in a later analysis) to a missense DCLRE1C variant.

V shed 8 bases and J shed 6 bases, with 19 bases lying between them. The V gene's germline CDR1 is GTSNPN and CDR2 SVGIG (reference sequence). CDR3 length: 13 amino acids. A multiplex PCR was run with 60 Vbeta primers and 13 Jbeta primers. The repertoire was sequenced with immunoSEQ multiplex PCR; TCRdb's copy has only in-frame clones and lacks some. Counted here are fewer than 150,000 clones, 74% occurring once; the ten biggest clones make up approximately 5%. The source of this sequence is a woman aged 45-65 years in good health and CMV-seropositive. The gene calls are TRBV30 and TRBJ1-1; a possible D gene is TRBD1 (6 bases). The sample consisted of PBMCs. CDR3 bases: TGTGCCGGACACAGGGATGAGGGCCCTGAAGCTTTCTTT. It encodes CAGHRDEGPEAFF.